This T cell receptor beta chain comes out of a study of early T cells in non-severe SARS-CoV-2 infection (dated by TCRdb to the early 2020s). With respect to the entire study: Because TCR sequencing relied on bulk RNA taken from unsorted whole blood, pairing of alpha and beta chains was not possible.

With regard to this clonotype: Its specific antigen is unknown. No much larger clonotype is one base removed from it; base qualities were not supplied.

The CDR3 goes from the cysteine to the phenylalanine over 13 residues. Only the CDR3 portion is preserved as DNA: 39 bases, with reading frame beginning at the first base. The germline V gene (reference sequence) gives CDR1 as LGHDT and CDR2 as YNNKEL. V is shortened by 1 base, J by 2 bases, and the region joining them spans 5 bases. A case-control design nested within a healthcare worker cohort in London, UK, was used, with weekly nasopharyngeal swab PCR tests and blood sampling performed. Healthcare workers were recruited during the week of the UK lockdown, between 23 and 31 March 2020, and followed weekly for up to roughly 15 weeks. What the study reported, not specific to this receptor: VDJdb matching was skewed toward anti-spike CD8 responses, so virus-specific expansions were likely underestimated and private and CD4 specificities were missed.

The library was produced with 5' RACE. Sequenced using a NextSeq 500. Unique molecular identifiers were attached to individual cDNA molecules in the TCR library protocol so that sequencing error and PCR bias could be corrected. Both TCR alpha and beta chains were sequenced, and tight co-correlation was observed between alpha and beta sequence abundances in each sample. Per the authors' processing: Decombinator V4 was used to perform V gene, J gene and CDR3 annotation of TCR sequences. Expanded TCRs were defined as changing significantly between any two time points under a Poisson model with p below 0.0001. TCR abundances were normalised to the total number of TCRs sequenced per sample and expressed as counts per million. TRAV1-2 paired with TRAJ12, TRAJ20 or TRAJ33 defined MAIT TCRs, while TRAV10 paired with TRAJ18 defined iNKT TCRs. VDJdb, accessed on 1 November 2021, was searched for TCRs annotated for CMV, EBV and SARS-CoV-2, and TCRs annotated for more than one antigen were excluded. TCRdb ran its own pipeline on the public reads, namely fastp trimming at Q25 and MiXCR clone calling, and kept in-frame beta chains. Duplicate CDR3 protein sequences are folded into a single record with the most common DNA and genes. TCRdb assigned the V and J calls; the authors' analysis was not used. The sample table lists tens of thousands of distinct CDR3 sequences, around 14% of them with a count of one. Clones ranked in the top ten supply over 6.5% of the sample.

This receptor was identified in an adult who was a healthcare worker with PCR-confirmed SARS-CoV-2 infection or an uninfected control (not recorded which). Sequencing was carried out using whole blood. In this chain, TRBV3-1 is recombined with TRBJ2-5; no D gene can be assigned with confidence. The CDR3 protein is CASSQGGQETQYF. The nucleotide sequence is TGTGCCAGCAGCCAAGGAGGACAAGAGACCCAGTACTTC.